The 28 T cell receptor beta chains given below trace back to one sample, sequenced in a study of CD8+ T cells in alopecia areata. Described treatment: oral pan-JAK inhibitor, 5-10 mg twice daily. Isolated RNA was reverse transcribed into cDNA used as the sequencing template. Clones were sequenced by immunoSEQ multiplex PCR, and TCRdb holds only the in-frame ones, with some missing. This table holds over 70,000 clones, approximately 72% found once. Sample: CD8+ T cells sorted from blood, taken at week 24, from a patient treated with tofacitinib. These receptor sequences come from a human donor with alopecia areata.

The chain is built from TRBV5-4 and TRBJ2-1, with D possibly TRBD2 on 6 matching bases. Germline V lookup: CDR1 SGHNT, CDR2 YYREEE (reference sequence). V was pared by 0 bases and J by 6 bases, with 16 bases between. The CDR3 loop spans 16 amino acids. Here the CDR3 reads CASSLEEGMWGNEQFF. CDR3 nucleotides: TGTGCCAGCAGCTTGGAGGAGGGAATGTGGGGCAATGAGCAGTTCTTC.

The chain uses TRBV29-1 and TRBJ2-3; D is perhaps TRBD1 or TRBD2 (5 bases each). Looked up from germline, CDR1 is SQVTM and CDR2 is ANQGSEA. This CDR3 is built from 13 residues. V was cut by 4 bases and J by 3 bases, with 11 bases left in between. This CDR3 is CSVAGTRTDTQYF. The CDR3 DNA reads TGCAGCGTTGCTGGGACCAGGACAGATACGCAGTATTTT.

V is TRBV4-1 and J is TRBJ1-2, with TRBD1 identical over 8 bases. J gave up 4 bases and V 2 bases, and 6 bases lay outside the gene matches. The CDR3 sequence is 15 residues long. Germline V CDR1 and CDR2: MGHRA, YSYEKL. CDR3 bases: TGCGCCAGCAGCCAACAGGGGGCAATGGGCTATGGCTACACCTTC. Its protein product is CASSQQGAMGYGYTF.

The chain links TRBV5-6 to TRBJ1-5; D gene uncertain. V was shortened by 0 bases and J by 5 bases, with 15 bases between the two germline ends. The V gene's germline CDR1 is SGHDT and CDR2 YYEEEE. This CDR3 spans 16 amino acids. The CDR3 DNA sequence: TGTGCCAGCAGCTTGGCATCAACCCCCCGGGATCAGCCCCAGCATTTT. It encodes CASSLASTPRDQPQHF.

This clone was seen a handful of times. The genes are TRBV29-1 and TRBJ2-3, with D uncertain. In germline, CDR1 is SQVTM, CDR2 ANQGSEA. Trimming removed 6 bases from V and 1 base from J, with 20 bases in between. The CDR3 length is 16 residues. The CDR3 reads CSVWTVLFSGTDTQYF. The CDR3 nucleotides are TGCAGCGTGTGGACGGTTCTCTTTTCCGGCACAGATACGCAGTATTTT.

CDR3 sequence: CASSYHLERETQYF. CDR3 nucleotide sequence: TGTGCCAGCAGTTATCACCTAGAAAGAGAGACCCAGTACTTC. This chain connects TRBV6-5 to TRBJ2-5; no definite D call. Per the germline V gene, CDR1 is MNHEY and CDR2 is SVGAGI. There are 14 residues in the CDR3. With 3 bases removed from V and 4 bases from J, the gap between germline ends came to 12 bases.

The chain joins TRBV28 to TRBJ1-1; 8 nucleotides agree with TRBD1. V shed 3 bases, J shed 4 bases, and the junction held 4 bases outside the gene matches. The CDR3 has 14 residues. Germline CDR1 and CDR2: MDHEN and SYDVKM. CDR3: CASSFLTGGTEAFF. The CDR3 DNA reads TGTGCCAGCAGTTTCCTTACAGGGGGCACTGAAGCTTTCTTT.

This CDR3 is CASSLTSNLNTGELFF. In DNA, the CDR3 is TGTGCCAGCAGTTTAACAAGCAACTTGAACACCGGGGAGCTGTTTTTT. J is TRBJ2-2 and V is TRBV11-2; D gene unclear. Germline V gene sequence: CDR1 SGHAT, CDR2 FQNNGV. CDR3 size: 16 residues. Deletions cut 6 bases from V and 1 base from J, with 15 bases between.

This chain links TRBV7-9 with TRBJ1-5, with D uncertain. The CDR3 consists of 12 residues. CDR1 SEHNR and CDR2 FQNEAQ come from the germline V gene (reference sequence). V was cut by 1 base and J by 4 bases, with 2 bases left in between. This CDR3 is CASSLGNQPQHF. The CDR3 coding sequence is TGTGCCAGCAGCTTAGGTAATCAGCCCCAGCATTTT.

The chain has TRBV4-2 and TRBJ1-5; a possible D gene is TRBD1 (6 bases). CDR1 and CDR2 (germline): LGHNA, YNFKEQ. Trimming pared 0 bases from V and 6 bases from J, leaving 9 bases between. The CDR3 is 14 amino acids. The CDR3 protein is CASSQDKGVQPQHF. As DNA, the CDR3 is TGTGCCAGCAGCCAAGATAAGGGGGTTCAGCCCCAGCATTTT.

This chain connects TRBV6-5 to TRBJ1-2; weak D call: TRBD1 (5 bases). The CDR3 runs 13 residues. Germline CDR1 MNHEY, CDR2 SVGAGI. V lost 7 bases, J lost 7 bases, and 16 bases lay in between. This chain's CDR3 is CASTIGGLGGYTF. The CDR3 region has the DNA TGTGCCAGCACGATCGGGGGGTTGGGTGGCTACACCTTC.

The CDR3 reads CASSARTSGTSSYNEQFF. As DNA, the CDR3 is TGTGCCAGCAGCGCGAGGACTAGCGGGACGAGCTCCTACAATGAGCAGTTCTTC. The J gene is TRBJ2-1, the V gene TRBV9; 12 nucleotides line up with TRBD2. Losses at the gene ends were 3 bases for V and 0 bases for J; bases not matched to a gene: 7. The CDR3 runs 18 residues. Germline loops: CDR1 SGDLS, CDR2 YYNGEE.

This clone was picked up a small number of times. The rearrangement joins TRBV7-2 to TRBJ1-1; D gene ambiguous. CDR3 size: 14 residues. The germline V gene has CDR1 SGHTA and CDR2 FQGNSA. V was clipped by 1 base and J by 1 base, with 7 bases between them. The CDR3 region is CASSLGPGNTEAFF. The CDR3 nucleotides read TGTGCCAGCAGCTTAGGACCAGGGAACACTGAAGCTTTCTTT.

This chain uses TRBV10-3 with TRBJ2-3; a weak D match, TRBD2 (6 bases). Per the germline V gene, CDR1 is ENHRY and CDR2 is SYGVKD. Trimming stripped 0 bases from V and 4 bases from J, with 8 bases between. The CDR3 has 14 amino acids. This CDR3 is CAISESPSADTQYF. The DNA for the CDR3 is TGTGCCATCAGTGAGTCGCCTAGCGCAGATACGCAGTATTTT.

V is TRBV30 and J is TRBJ2-5, with D perhaps being TRBD1 or TRBD2 (5 bases each). The DNA end is a closer match to TRBJ2-7, so the J assignment may be wrong. The CDR3 contains 13 residues. Germline CDR1 is GTSNPN and CDR2 is SVGIG (reference sequence). The CDR3, as DNA: TGTGCCTGGAGTGGGGGGAGTTTCGACGAGCAGTACTTC. As protein: CAWSGGSFDEQYF.

The rearrangement uses TRBV7-9 and TRBJ1-1; TRBD1 might be the D (5 bases). Between the trimmed V and J ends, which lost 4 bases and 1 base, there was a span of 10 bases. Germline-derived CDR1 and CDR2 are SEHNR and FQNEAQ (reference sequence). The CDR3 has 14 residues. The CDR3 bases are TGTGCCAGCAGCTCCGGTACAGGGAACACTGAAGCTTTCTTT. Encoded protein: CASSSGTGNTEAFF.

This clone was counted a few times. The chain employs TRBV4-1 and TRBJ1-2; tentatively, D is TRBD1 (6 bases). The germline gives CDR1 MGHRA, CDR2 YSYEKL. Deletions cut 1 base from V and 3 bases from J, with 15 bases between. The CDR3 extends over 16 amino acids. CDR3 amino acids: CASSQVESGGDYGYTF. CDR3 sequence (DNA): TGCGCCAGCAGCCAAGTAGAGTCCGGGGGCGACTATGGCTACACCTTC.

V usage is TRBV5-4 and J usage is TRBJ1-1; 7 bases are a match to TRBD1. V lost 3 bases, J lost 4 bases, and 3 bases stayed unmatched. The CDR3 sequence is 13 residues long. CDR1 is SGHNT and CDR2 is YYREEE in the germline V gene (reference sequence). DNA of the CDR3: TGTGCCAGCAGCTACAGGGGAGGCACTGAAGCTTTCTTT. Translated: CASSYRGGTEAFF.

This clone was found many times. The chain carries TRBV6-6 and TRBJ2-1, with 9 bases aligning to TRBD1. The CDR3 totals 13 residues. V lost 7 bases, J lost 6 bases, and 4 bases stayed unmatched. Per germline, CDR1 MNHNY and CDR2 SVGAGI (reference sequence). The CDR3 DNA is TGTGCCAGCATGACAGGGGGAAGCAATGAGCAGTTCTTC. Translating it yields CASMTGGSNEQFF.

The genes are TRBV13 and TRBJ2-7; D is uncertain. Trimming shortened V by 0 bases and J by 4 bases, and 16 bases separated the two germline ends. There are 16 residues in the CDR3. CDR1 and CDR2 (germline): PRHDT, FYEKMQ (reference sequence). Here the CDR3 reads CASSLGIGLGAYEQYF. CDR3 nucleotide sequence: TGTGCCAGCAGCTTAGGCATCGGCCTAGGCGCGTACGAGCAGTACTTC.

The CDR3 DNA is TGTGCCAGCAGCTATCCAGGGGTACCACCCTACGAGCAGTACTTC. It is translated as CASSYPGVPPYEQYF. This sequence joins TRBV11-2 and TRBJ2-7, with a tentative D call TRBD1 (6 bases). The CDR3 has 15 amino acids. Trimming pared 4 bases from V and 2 bases from J, leaving 15 bases between. The germline V gene has CDR1 SGHAT and CDR2 FQNNGV.

The rearrangement joins TRBV27 to TRBJ1-1; the D is unclear. Germline-derived CDR1 and CDR2 are MNHEY and SMNVEV (reference sequence). The V and J ends lost 0 bases and 1 base respectively, with 3 bases between them. The length of the CDR3 is 13 residues. This CDR3 reads CASSLSRNTEAFF. The CDR3 DNA reads TGTGCCAGCAGTTTATCACGGAACACTGAAGCTTTCTTT.

The rearrangement links TRBV4-1 to TRBJ2-7, with 8 bases fitting TRBD2. The CDR3 loop spans 14 amino acids. With V trimmed by 4 bases and J by 1 base, 3 bases remained unmatched. Germline CDR1 and CDR2: MGHRA and YSYEKL. CDR3 protein: CASSLSGGSYEQYF. Written as DNA, the CDR3 is TGCGCCAGCAGCCTAAGCGGGGGATCCTACGAGCAGTACTTC.

The genes are TRBV29-1 and TRBJ1-1; 7 positions match TRBD1. V gave up 6 bases and J gave up 6 bases; unmatched junction bases: 10. Per germline, CDR1 SQVTM and CDR2 ANQGSEA. This CDR3 has 13 residues. The CDR3 here is CSVSPADRSEAFF. The CDR3 region has the DNA TGCAGCGTCTCCCCGGCGGACAGGTCTGAAGCTTTCTTT. Full variable domain (missing parts from reference TRBV29-1 and TRBJ1-1): SAVISQKPSRDICQRGTSLTIQCQVDSQVTMMFWYRQQPGQSLTLIATANQGSEATYESGFVIDKFPISRPNLTFSTLTVSNMSPEDSSIYLCSVSPADRSEAFFGQGTRLTVV.

This rearrangement joins TRBV4-3 to TRBJ2-7; 8 positions agree with TRBD2. The CDR3 covers 15 residues. The germline V gene encodes CDR1 LGHNA and CDR2 YSLEER. Trimming removed 1 base from V and 3 bases from J; junction bases left unmatched: 5. The CDR3 sequence is CASSQARGAVYEQYF. The DNA for the CDR3 is TGCGCCAGCAGCCAAGCGCGGGGGGCGGTCTACGAGCAGTACTTC.

The chain links TRBV27 to TRBJ2-7, with a tentative D call TRBD2 (5 bases). CDR3 length equals 14 residues. Germline CDR1 reads MNHEY; CDR2 reads SMNVEV (reference sequence). Trimming cost V 6 bases and J 4 bases, with 16 bases left between them. The CDR3 DNA is TGTGCCAGCAGAACCGCGGGTGGGTGGTACGAGCAGTACTTC. As protein: CASRTAGGWYEQYF.

The chain joins TRBV4-1 to TRBJ2-1; 12 nucleotides align to TRBD1. After removal of 3 bases from V and 4 bases from J, the junction contained 7 bases not matched to a gene. Germline assignment: CDR1 MGHRA and CDR2 YSYEKL. This CDR3 is 17 amino acids long. The CDR3 nucleotides read TGCGCCAGCAGCCAGAAACCGGGACAGGGGGCATACAATGAGCAGTTCTTC. Its protein is CASSQKPGQGAYNEQFF.

Only one count was recorded for this clone. The V gene is TRBV2, the J gene TRBJ2-5; the D is unclear. Trimming pared 4 bases from V and 1 base from J, leaving 10 bases between. CDR3 length equals 14 residues. Germline V gene lookup returns CDR1 SNHLY and CDR2 FYNNEI. The CDR3 coding sequence is TGTGCCAGCAGTGCCGGGCCTCTCCAAGAGACCCAGTACTTC. Amino acids: CASSAGPLQETQYF.